This T cell receptor (beta chain) was captured in a study of blood T cell repertoires in COVID-19. V trimming: 6 bases; J trimming: 8 bases; junction bases outside the gene matches: 13. Per germline, CDR1 DFQATT and CDR2 SNEGSKA (reference sequence). This CDR3 has 14 amino acids. Measured with immunoSEQ multiplex PCR; TCRdb has only the in-frame clones, and not every one. Of about 210,000 clones listed, around 82% were seen once; the top ten hold 7.2%. This chain connects TRBV20-1 to TRBJ2-7, with 10 bases identical to TRBD2. The sequence came from a woman in her 70s with acute or convalescent COVID-19. Sequenced: peripheral blood. The CDR3 sequence: CSASQQRGGQQQYF. In DNA, the CDR3 is TGCAGTGCCAGTCAACAGCGGGGGGGCCAGCAGCAGTACTTC.